Listed below are T cell receptor beta chains from one sample, sequenced in a study of T-cell reconstitution after alpha-beta-depleted transplantation in children. Via MiXCR, TCRdb re-called the PCR reads, giving one row per CDR3 protein. The sample lists roughly 570,000 distinct CDR3 sequences, over 20% occurring once. The specimen was PBMCs, collected before TCRalphabeta/CD19-depleted stem cell transplant. Receptors originate from a boy younger than two with Wiskott-Aldrich syndrome, due to receive a stem cell transplant. The CDR3 runs from the conserved cysteine through the conserved F or W. A D gene is named only where the DNA matches it firmly. Clone size is shown for a subset of rows, as once, few, many or a class of expanded clone.

abundance: .
j_gene: TRBJ2-7
v_gene: TRBV9
d_gene: TRBD2
len: 14
CDR3nt: TGTGCCAGCAGCCGCACCGGGACTATGACCCTACAGTACTTC
CDR3aa: CASSRTGTMTLQYF

abundance: .
j_gene: TRBJ2-7
v_gene: TRBV10-3
d_gene: .
len: 14
CDR3nt: TGTGCCATCAGTGCCCGGCCCTTGCCCAACGAGCAGTACTTC
CDR3aa: CAISARPLPNEQYF

abundance: .
j_gene: TRBJ2-3
v_gene: TRBV20-1
d_gene: .
len: 14
CDR3nt: TGCAGTGCTAGGCCACGCTCCCCCACAGATACGCAGTATTTT
CDR3aa: CSARPRSPTDTQYF

abundance: few
j_gene: TRBJ2-7
v_gene: TRBV5-1
d_gene: TRBD1
len: 16
CDR3nt: TGCGCCAGCAGGTTGGGGGTTGGGACAGGGCCCTACGAGCAGTACTTC
CDR3aa: CASRLGVGTGPYEQYF

abundance: .
j_gene: TRBJ2-7
v_gene: TRBV5-1
d_gene: TRBD2
len: 15
CDR3nt: TGCGCCAGCAGCTACGGGGCTAGCGGATCCTACGAGCAGTACTTC
CDR3aa: CASSYGASGSYEQYF

abundance: .
j_gene: TRBJ1-1
v_gene: TRBV5-1
d_gene: TRBD1
len: 17
CDR3nt: TGCGCCAGCAGCTTGGAGGGTCCCGGGACAGGGCCCACTGAAGCTTTCTTT
CDR3aa: CASSLEGPGTGPTEAFF

abundance: .
j_gene: TRBJ1-1
v_gene: TRBV6-1
d_gene: .
len: 13
CDR3nt: TGTGCCAGCAGTGAAATCCTGGACACTGAAGCTTTCTTT
CDR3aa: CASSEILDTEAFF

abundance: few
j_gene: TRBJ2-7
v_gene: TRBV24-1
d_gene: .
len: 15
CDR3nt: TGTGCCACCAGTGATCCGTCAGGGTCGTCCTACGAGCAGTACTTC
CDR3aa: CATSDPSGSSYEQYF

abundance: .
j_gene: TRBJ2-1
v_gene: TRBV7-2
d_gene: .
len: 17
CDR3nt: TGTGCCAGCAGCTTAGCCATTTCGGGATGGTCCTACAATGAGCAGTTCTTC
CDR3aa: CASSLAISGWSYNEQFF

abundance: many
j_gene: TRBJ2-1
v_gene: TRBV5-1
d_gene: TRBD2
len: 18
CDR3nt: TGCGCCAGCAGCTCAGGGACTAGCGGGGGGATTCCTTACAATGAGCAGTTCTTC
CDR3aa: CASSSGTSGGIPYNEQFF

abundance: .
j_gene: TRBJ1-6
v_gene: TRBV30
d_gene: .
len: 17
CDR3nt: TGTGCCTGGAGTCTAGACAGTCCGAGCTCCTATAATTCACCCCTCCACTTT
CDR3aa: CAWSLDSPSSYNSPLHF